This T cell receptor beta chain was documented in a study of blood T cells in healthy people across ages. As concerns this clonotype: One end of the junction fails to match germline, which may point to a read error.

It was with a sample-barcoded 5' primer and a J-beta primer mix that a second PCR of roughly 7 to 12 cycles was run. TCRdb re-analysed the 5' RACE reads in MiXCR, keeping a single row per CDR3 protein. The repertoire includes around 1,900,000 distinct CDR3 sequences, about two fifths of them detected once, and more than 20% sits in the top ten. The CDR3 consists of 13 residues. In germline, CDR1 is LGHNA, CDR2 YSLEER. This TCR derives from a human donor in good health. The chain uses TRBV4-3 and TRBJ2-1; D gene uncertain. Specimen: blood. The CDR3 DNA is TGCGCCGGCAGCCAAGGCAGGAACAATGAGCAGTTCTTC. It specifies CAGSQGRNNEQFF.